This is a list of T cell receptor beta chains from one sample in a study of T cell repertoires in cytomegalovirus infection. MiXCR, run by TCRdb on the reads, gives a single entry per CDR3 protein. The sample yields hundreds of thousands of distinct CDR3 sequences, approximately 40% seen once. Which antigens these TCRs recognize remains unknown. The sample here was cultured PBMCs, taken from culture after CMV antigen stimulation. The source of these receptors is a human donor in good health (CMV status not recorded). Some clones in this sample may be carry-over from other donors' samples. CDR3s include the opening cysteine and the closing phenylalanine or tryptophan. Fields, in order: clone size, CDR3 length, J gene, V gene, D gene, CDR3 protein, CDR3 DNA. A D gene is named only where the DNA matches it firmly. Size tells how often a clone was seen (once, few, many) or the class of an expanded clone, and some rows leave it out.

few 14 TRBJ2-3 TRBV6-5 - CASSYGGLTDTQYF TGTGCCAGCAGTTACGGGGGTCTCACAGATACGCAGTATTTT
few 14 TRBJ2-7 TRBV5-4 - CASSLQGKSYEQYF TGTGCCAGCAGCTTGCAGGGGAAGAGCTACGAGCAGTACTTC
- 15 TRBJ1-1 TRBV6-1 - CASSGAGVTNTEAFF TGTGCCAGCAGCGGGGCGGGCGTAACGAACACTGAAGCTTTCTTT
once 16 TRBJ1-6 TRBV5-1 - CASSWAGGRENSPLHF TGCGCCAGCAGCTGGGCCGGGGGGCGCGAAAATTCACCCCTCCACTTT
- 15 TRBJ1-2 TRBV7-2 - CASSLVGRASEGYTF TGTGCCAGCAGCTTAGTGGGCAGGGCCTCGGAGGGCTACACCTTC
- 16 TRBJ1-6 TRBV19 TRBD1 CASSEQGSSYNSPLHF TGTGCCAGTAGCGAACAGGGGAGCTCCTATAATTCACCCCTCCACTTT
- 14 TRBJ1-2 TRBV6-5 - CASSYSGASYGYTF TGTGCCAGCAGTTACTCGGGTGCAAGCTATGGCTACACCTTC
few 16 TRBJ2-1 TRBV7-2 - CASSRTGGGSYNEQFF TGTGCCAGCAGCCGTACCGGGGGAGGCTCCTACAATGAGCAGTTCTTC
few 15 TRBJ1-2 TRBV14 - CASSQVGGGFYGYTF TGTGCCAGCAGCCAAGTGGGAGGAGGGTTCTATGGCTACACCTTC
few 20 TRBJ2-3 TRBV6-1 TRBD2 CASRRTSGGPFGSSTDTQYF TGTGCCAGCAGAAGGACTAGCGGGGGGCCCTTCGGTTCTAGCACAGATACGCAGTATTTT
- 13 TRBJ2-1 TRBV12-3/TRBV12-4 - CASTWGGSNEQFF TGTGCCAGCACATGGGGTGGGTCTAATGAGCAGTTCTTC
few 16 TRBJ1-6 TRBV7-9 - CASSLAQGMSESPLHF TGTGCCAGCAGCTTAGCGCAGGGTATGTCCGAATCACCCCTCCACTTT
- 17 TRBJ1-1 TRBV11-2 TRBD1 CASSLAGAGQGASEAFF TGTGCCAGCAGCTTAGCGGGGGCGGGACAGGGGGCGTCTGAAGCTTTCTTT
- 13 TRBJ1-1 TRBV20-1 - CSARRGGRTEAFF TGCAGTGCTAGGCGCGGAGGGCGGACTGAAGCTTTCTTT